This section outlines one T cell receptor (beta chain) sequence together with its context. This sample is part of a study of CD8 T cells in Susac syndrome. An amount of RNA that ranged from roughly 0.5 to 1 ug was reverse transcribed with random hexamers. TCRdb re-called the immunoSEQ multiplex PCR reads with MiXCR, one entry per CDR3 protein. Of roughly 250,000 distinct CDR3 sequences listed, 90% to 96% are singletons. CDR1 is DFQATT, CDR2 SNEGSKA, per germline (reference sequence). CDR3 length equals 14 residues. Trimming shortened V by 3 bases and J by 7 bases, and 18 bases separated the two germline ends.

The chain couples TRBV20-1 to TRBJ2-5; perhaps TRBD2 as D (6 bases). The sequenced sample was CD4+ T cells from PBMCs. The TCR originated in a human donor with Susac syndrome. Here the CDR3 DNA reads TGCAGTGCTAGTACGGGACTTAACTTGCCGACCCAGTACTTC. Translating gives CSASTGLNLPTQYF.